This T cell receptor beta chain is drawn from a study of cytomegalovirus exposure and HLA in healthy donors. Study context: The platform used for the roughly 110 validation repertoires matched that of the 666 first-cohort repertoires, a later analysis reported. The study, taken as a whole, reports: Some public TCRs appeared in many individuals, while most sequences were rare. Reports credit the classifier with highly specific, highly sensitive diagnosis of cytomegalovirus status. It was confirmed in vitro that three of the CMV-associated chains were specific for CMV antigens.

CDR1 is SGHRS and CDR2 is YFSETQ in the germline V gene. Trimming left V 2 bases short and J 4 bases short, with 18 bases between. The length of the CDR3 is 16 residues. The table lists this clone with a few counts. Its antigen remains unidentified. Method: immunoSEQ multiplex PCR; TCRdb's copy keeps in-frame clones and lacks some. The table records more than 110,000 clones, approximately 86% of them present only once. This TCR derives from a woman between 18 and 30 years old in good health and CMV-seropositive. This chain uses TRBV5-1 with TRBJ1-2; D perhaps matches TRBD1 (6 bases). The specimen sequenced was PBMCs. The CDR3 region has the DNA TGCGCCAGCAGCTTAGAAGGGCCCCAGGGGAGCTATGGCTACACCTTC. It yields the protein CASSLEGPQGSYGYTF.